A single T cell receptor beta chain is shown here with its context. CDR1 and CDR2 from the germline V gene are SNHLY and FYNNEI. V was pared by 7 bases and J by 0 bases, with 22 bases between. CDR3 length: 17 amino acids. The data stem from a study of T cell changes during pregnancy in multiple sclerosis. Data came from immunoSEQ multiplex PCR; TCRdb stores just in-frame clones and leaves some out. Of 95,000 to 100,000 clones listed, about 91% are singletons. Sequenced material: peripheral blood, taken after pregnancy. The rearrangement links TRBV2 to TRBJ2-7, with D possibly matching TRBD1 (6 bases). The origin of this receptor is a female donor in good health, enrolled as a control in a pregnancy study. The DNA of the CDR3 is TGTGCCAGCAACCACGGACAGACAAATATCGTCTCCTACGAGCAGTACTTC. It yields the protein CASNHGQTNIVSYEQYF.